This is a list of T cell receptor beta chains from one sample in a study of blood T cell repertoires in COVID-19. Some clones are missing from TCRdb's copy, which holds only in-frame ones; the method was immunoSEQ multiplex PCR. The profile shows about 67,000 clones, 85% to 90% of them singletons. The sequenced material came from peripheral blood. These receptors originate from a man between 50 and 59 years old with active COVID-19. The CDR3 runs from the conserved cysteine through the conserved F or W. A D gene is named only where the DNA matches it firmly. Size is stated for part of the rows, as once, few or many counts, or as a class when the clone is expanded.

clone_size: .
v_call: TRBV11-3
d_call: TRBD1
j_call: TRBJ1-1
cdr3_aa: CASRGQAGGEAFF
cdr3_nt: TGTGCCAGCAGGGGACAGGCTGGAGGGGAAGCTTTCTTT

clone_size: .
v_call: TRBV7-9
d_call: .
j_call: TRBJ2-7
cdr3_aa: CASSLRELREQYF
cdr3_nt: TGTGCCAGCAGCTTAAGGGAGTTACGGGAGCAGTACTTC

clone_size: once
v_call: TRBV20-1
d_call: TRBD2
j_call: TRBJ2-1
cdr3_aa: CSASGSGSGNEQFF
cdr3_nt: TGCAGTGCTAGTGGTAGCGGGAGTGGGAATGAGCAGTTCTTC

clone_size: .
v_call: TRBV11-3
d_call: .
j_call: TRBJ1-1
cdr3_aa: CASSSDRNTEAFF
cdr3_nt: TGTGCCAGCAGCTCGGACAGGAACACTGAAGCTTTCTTT

clone_size: .
v_call: TRBV30
d_call: TRBD1
j_call: TRBJ2-7
cdr3_aa: CAWREGSDWGTGFYEQYF
cdr3_nt: TGTGCCTGGAGGGAGGGGAGTGACTGGGGGACAGGGTTCTACGAGCAGTACTTC

clone_size: once
v_call: TRBV6-6
d_call: TRBD1
j_call: TRBJ1-2
cdr3_aa: CASSQTGIHGYTF
cdr3_nt: TGTGCCAGCAGCCAGACAGGGATCCATGGCTACACCTTC

clone_size: .
v_call: TRBV11-2
d_call: .
j_call: TRBJ2-2
cdr3_aa: CASSPRGANTGELFF
cdr3_nt: TGTGCCAGCAGCCCCCGGGGAGCAAACACCGGGGAGCTGTTTTTT

clone_size: .
v_call: TRBV5-1
d_call: .
j_call: TRBJ2-7
cdr3_aa: CASSFGGSEQYF
cdr3_nt: TGCGCCAGCAGCTTCGGAGGGTCCGAGCAGTACTTC

clone_size: few
v_call: TRBV27
d_call: TRBD1
j_call: TRBJ1-1
cdr3_aa: CASRDTGGNPEAFF
cdr3_nt: TGTGCCAGCAGGGATACAGGGGGTAATCCCGAAGCTTTCTTT

clone_size: .
v_call: TRBV13
d_call: TRBD1
j_call: TRBJ2-5
cdr3_aa: CASSGQAAQETQYF
cdr3_nt: TGTGCCAGCAGCGGACAGGCCGCGCAAGAGACCCAGTACTTC

clone_size: .
v_call: TRBV9
d_call: TRBD1
j_call: TRBJ2-7
cdr3_aa: CASSTRDRGSYEQYF
cdr3_nt: TGTGCCAGCAGCACCAGGGACAGGGGCTCCTACGAGCAGTACTTC

clone_size: once
v_call: TRBV7-2
d_call: TRBD1
j_call: TRBJ1-4
cdr3_aa: CASSSWTGGGEKLFF
cdr3_nt: TGTGCCAGCAGCTCCTGGACAGGGGGTGGTGAAAAACTGTTTTTT

clone_size: .
v_call: TRBV2
d_call: .
j_call: TRBJ2-7
cdr3_aa: CASSEEGVGDEQYF
cdr3_nt: TGTGCCAGCAGTGAAGAAGGAGTCGGCGACGAGCAGTACTTC

clone_size: .
v_call: TRBV6-6
d_call: .
j_call: TRBJ1-3
cdr3_aa: CASSYSPGSGNTIYF
cdr3_nt: TGTGCCAGCAGTTACAGCCCAGGCTCTGGAAACACCATATATTTT

clone_size: .
v_call: TRBV6-2/TRBV6-3
d_call: TRBD1
j_call: TRBJ2-2
cdr3_aa: CASSRQGSSVGELFF
cdr3_nt: TGTGCCAGCAGCAGACAGGGTTCGAGCGTCGGGGAGCTGTTTTTT

clone_size: few
v_call: TRBV6-2/TRBV6-3
d_call: .
j_call: TRBJ1-2
cdr3_aa: CASSYPDRTGYTF
cdr3_nt: TGTGCCAGCAGTTACCCCGACAGGACTGGCTACACCTTC

clone_size: .
v_call: TRBV3-1/TRBV3-2
d_call: .
j_call: TRBJ2-3
cdr3_aa: CASSQELGGATDTQYF
cdr3_nt: TGTGCCAGCAGCCAGGAGCTGGGAGGTGCGACAGATACGCAGTATTTT

clone_size: .
v_call: TRBV7-2
d_call: TRBD2
j_call: TRBJ2-1
cdr3_aa: CASSPPGLAGSDEQFF
cdr3_nt: TGTGCCAGCAGCCCGCCCGGACTAGCGGGGTCGGATGAGCAGTTCTTC

clone_size: .
v_call: TRBV2
d_call: TRBD2
j_call: TRBJ2-1
cdr3_aa: CASSPSGGAGNEQFF
cdr3_nt: TGTGCCAGCAGCCCGAGCGGGGGGGCGGGTAATGAGCAGTTCTTC

clone_size: .
v_call: TRBV5-4
d_call: TRBD2
j_call: TRBJ2-3
cdr3_aa: CASSATAGASTDTQYF
cdr3_nt: TGTGCCAGCAGCGCAACAGCGGGGGCAAGCACAGATACGCAGTATTTT

clone_size: .
v_call: TRBV5-5
d_call: TRBD2
j_call: TRBJ2-2
cdr3_aa: CASSAVLAGLTGELFF
cdr3_nt: TGTGCCAGCAGCGCTGTACTAGCGGGGCTCACCGGGGAGCTGTTTTTT

clone_size: .
v_call: TRBV6-6
d_call: .
j_call: TRBJ1-2
cdr3_aa: CASSYQGGYTF
cdr3_nt: TGTGCCAGCAGTTACCAGGGGGGCTACACCTTC